This is a list of T cell receptor beta chains from one sample in a study of cytomegalovirus exposure and HLA in healthy donors. The table came from immunoSEQ multiplex PCR; TCRdb's copy has only in-frame clones and leaves some out. The sample shows 140,000 to 150,000 clones, under 70% of them seen only once. The sample taken for sequencing was PBMCs. These TCRs come from a woman aged 60-75 years in good health and CMV-seronegative. The CDR3 runs from the conserved cysteine through the conserved F or W. The D gene is left open where the match is weak. Expanded clones get a size class; other rows say once, few or many, or leave the size out.

j_call d_call v_call clone_size cdr3_nt cdr3_aa
TRBJ2-7 NA TRBV2 NA TGTGCCAGCAGTGATAACTACGAGCAGTACTTC CASSDNYEQYF
TRBJ1-1 NA TRBV18 NA TGTGCCAGCTCACCATCTCCGGAGGCATCTTTCTTT CASSPSPEASFF
TRBJ1-1 NA TRBV20-1 NA TGCAGTGCTGGACACCGTGAAGCTTTCTTT CSAGHREAFF
TRBJ2-1 TRBD2 TRBV2 NA TGTGCCAGCAGTGAGGGGCTAGCGGGGGGGCCTAAGCAGTTCTTC CASSEGLAGGPKQFF
TRBJ1-1 TRBD1 TRBV29-1 NA TGCAGCGCCCCCCCGGGACAGGGGACCACTGAAGCTTTCTTT CSAPPGQGTTEAFF
TRBJ2-3 NA TRBV5-1 NA TGCGCCAGCAGCTTCGTAGTCGGCAGAGGAACAGATACGCAGTATTTT CASSFVVGRGTDTQYF
TRBJ1-4 TRBD1 TRBV7-2 NA TGTGCCAGCAGCCTAATACGGGACAGATATGAAAAACTGTTTTTT CASSLIRDRYEKLFF
TRBJ1-1 NA TRBV19 NA TGTGCCAGTAGTATAGGGGGGGGCGAGTTAGTCACTGAAGCTTTCTTT CASSIGGGELVTEAFF
TRBJ2-2 TRBD2 TRBV19 few TGTGCCAGTAGGGGGACTACTAACACCGGGGAGCTGTTTTTT CASRGTTNTGELFF
TRBJ1-2 NA TRBV19 few TGTGCCAGTAGTATTCAACAGGGTGCTAACTATGGCTACACCTTC CASSIQQGANYGYTF
TRBJ1-1 NA TRBV7-9 NA TGTGCCAGCAGCCCCGGACGGGGGAACACTGAAGCTTTCTTT CASSPGRGNTEAFF
TRBJ2-1 TRBD2 TRBV7-8 few TGTGCCAGCAGCTTAGTAGCGGGCCGGGGTGAGCAGTTCTTC CASSLVAGRGEQFF
TRBJ2-1 TRBD2 TRBV6-1 few TGTGCCAGCAGTGGGGGTTTTGGGACTAGCGCAAGCAATGAGCAGTTCTTC CASSGGFGTSASNEQFF
TRBJ1-2 NA TRBV2 NA TGTGCCAGCAGTGGCGTAACCCCTACTAATGGCTACACCTTC CASSGVTPTNGYTF
TRBJ1-6 NA TRBV7-6 NA TGTGCCAGCAGCTTAGCGCAGATCAGCTCCTATAATTCACCCCTCCACTTT CASSLAQISSYNSPLHF
TRBJ1-2 TRBD1 TRBV28 NA TGTGCCAGCAGCCAGACAGGGGGCGGCTATGGCTACACCTTC CASSQTGGGYGYTF
TRBJ1-2 NA TRBV7-3 once TGTGCCAGCGGCGGATATGGCTACACCTTC CASGGYGYTF
TRBJ2-1 NA TRBV4-3 NA TGCGCCAGCAGCCAAACCCTCGGCGGCCGGAATGAGCAGTTCTTC CASSQTLGGRNEQFF
TRBJ2-2 TRBD2 TRBV2 NA TGTGCCAGCAGTGGAATAGCGGGGGCCCTCACCGGGGAGCTGTTTTTT CASSGIAGALTGELFF
TRBJ2-7 NA TRBV7-9 few TGTGCCAGCAGCTTAGCGGCTAGCGTTTCCTACGAGCAGTACTTC CASSLAASVSYEQYF
TRBJ2-5 TRBD2 TRBV2 NA TGTGCCAGCAGTGGACTAGCGGGAGAGACCCAGTACTTC CASSGLAGETQYF
TRBJ2-7 NA TRBV29-1 NA TGCAGCGTTGGGGCAGACTCCTACGAGCAGTACTTC CSVGADSYEQYF
TRBJ2-1 TRBD1 TRBV7-7 NA TGTGCTAGCAGCTTAGCTTCGGACAGGGGGCATGAGCAGTTCTTC CASSLASDRGHEQFF
TRBJ1-1 TRBD1 TRBV2 NA TGTGCCAGCAGTGTCAAGGGGGCGGGTACTGAAGCTTTCTTT CASSVKGAGTEAFF
TRBJ2-1 NA TRBV7-8 NA TGTGCCAGCAGCTTAGCGGGAGGCCCGAGCAATGAGCAGTTCTTC CASSLAGGPSNEQFF
TRBJ2-3 NA TRBV28 NA TGTGCCAGCAATCCCGTCTCCCGGGCAGATACGCAGTATTTT CASNPVSRADTQYF
TRBJ1-1 NA TRBV12-5 NA TGTGCTAGTGGTTTGGGTGTAACTGAAGCTTTCTTT CASGLGVTEAFF
TRBJ2-1 TRBD2 TRBV19 NA TGTGCCAGTAGTATAGATGGTGCTAGCGGGGTGAATGAGCAGTTCTTC CASSIDGASGVNEQFF
TRBJ2-7 TRBD1 TRBV6-5 NA TGTGCCAGCAGTTACATGGGACAGGGTGGTTACGAGCAGTACTTC CASSYMGQGGYEQYF
TRBJ1-6 TRBD1 TRBV19 NA TGTGCCAGTAGATTGGACAGGTCCTATAATTCACCCCTCCACTTT CASRLDRSYNSPLHF
TRBJ1-6 TRBD1 TRBV7-2 NA TGTGCCAGCAGACCCTGGACAGGGGAGAATTCACCCCTCCACTTT CASRPWTGENSPLHF
TRBJ2-7 TRBD2 TRBV6-5 NA TGTGCCAGCAGTTACGAGCGGGATCCCTCCTACGAGCAGTACTTC CASSYERDPSYEQYF
TRBJ2-7 NA TRBV2 NA TGTGCCAGCAGGGAGGGGACGGGGAGCTACGAGCAGTACTTC CASREGTGSYEQYF
TRBJ1-6 NA TRBV15 NA TGTGCCACCAGCAGAGATCGGGGGACTCTCGCTTCGGGCTATAATTCACCCCTCCACTTT CATSRDRGTLASGYNSPLHF
TRBJ1-4 TRBD1 TRBV6-4 few TGTGCCAGCAGTGACCCGTCCCGGGACAGGGGACAAGAGGAAAAACTGTTTTTT CASSDPSRDRGQEEKLFF
TRBJ2-1 TRBD2 TRBV11-2 NA TGTGCCAGCAGCTTTAGCCTGGGACTAGTGGTGAATGAGCAGTTCTTC CASSFSLGLVVNEQFF
TRBJ2-2 NA TRBV5-1 NA TGCGCCAGCAGCATAGCCCGGCCCGGGGAGCTGTTTTTT CASSIARPGELFF
TRBJ1-4 TRBD1 TRBV5-4 few TGTGCCAGCAGCTTGGAACAGGGGCCTAATGAAAAACTGTTTTTT CASSLEQGPNEKLFF
TRBJ1-1 TRBD1 TRBV5-4 NA TGTGCCAGCAGATTTGACAGGGGCACTGAAGCTTTCTTT CASRFDRGTEAFF
TRBJ1-6 NA TRBV4-3 NA TGCGCCAGCAGCCAAGATACGGGTTCTAATTCACCCCTCCACTTT CASSQDTGSNSPLHF